Below, one T cell receptor (beta chain) is given with its context. Its specific antigen is unknown. One base away there is no much larger clone; base qualities are not given. This sample includes further DNA sequences coding for the same CDR3. V loses 1 base, J loses 2 bases, and the germline ends lie 6 bases apart. The CDR3 goes from the cysteine to the phenylalanine over 13 residues. The kept DNA is CDR3 alone, 39 bases in frame from the first base. The immunoSEQ Assay, a bias-controlled multiplex PCR, was used to amplify TCRbeta CDR3 regions from genomic DNA. In the paper's pipeline: Nucleated cell counts per sample were estimated from amplification of reference gene primers within the assay. To quantify the absolute abundance of each unique TCRbeta CDR3 rearrangement, sequence reads were collapsed and filtered. Productive Simpson clonality was computed per sample as the square root of Simpson's diversity index over productive rearrangements. TCRdb obtained this table from immuneACCESS and retained in-frame rearrangements with V and J assigned. These tables miss some clones; where compared with another copy, unresolved V genes account for less than half of the shortfall, and the remainder is unexplained. V, J and clone size are those of that table, while D and trimming were read from the DNA. Present in this sample are 350,000 to 550,000 clones, roughly 85% of which were seen just once. The ten largest clonotypes hold nearly 2% of the sample.

In the prospective study, participants were roughly 18 to 100 years old, resided in under 30 geographic areas of the United States, and were enrolled through a virtual design. To assign participants to cohorts, the prospective study relied on clinical history that participants themselves reported in a screening survey and a study questionnaire. Each participant in the prospective study had whole blood, serum and a nasopharyngeal or oropharyngeal swab collected by mobile phlebotomists. Participants in the prospective study had the option to provide additional blood draws and questionnaires over a 2-month period. Blood samples from the prospective study were shipped frozen or at room temperature prior to DNA extraction. This entry belongs to a study of blood T cell repertoires in COVID-19 (dated by TCRdb to 2020 to 2021). As for the study more broadly: Samples from collaborators originated in the United States, Italy and Spain and spanned both the acute and convalescent phases of COVID-19. The material from the prospective study consisted of cDNA or gDNA derived from T cells, B-cell-depleted T cells, or PBMCs. Deeply sampled blood TCRbeta repertoires from subjects exposed to, actively infected with, or recovered from COVID-19 were included in the dataset. A freely available public database, intended as a resource for researchers studying the immune response to SARS-CoV-2, is where the repertoires were released. Samples were obtained from the ongoing ImmuneRACE study (first 160 participants) and from 1,254 subjects provided by 6 global collaborators. The sample metadata nearly always contained a de-identified subject ID, COVID-19 status, age in years and sex. Where HLA class I and class II types were available, the types were taken from metadata supplied by the sample provider, not from assay-based typing.

Overall study results and their limits: Clinical and demographic metadata were provided uncurated, with the amount varying by source and participant.

The sample comprised PBMCs or T cells enriched from blood (not recorded which). The source of this sequence is a woman between 18 and 29 years old with acute COVID-19. The chain joins TRBV12-3 or TRBV12-4 to TRBJ2-7; no D gene call is confident. The sequenced DNA is TGTGCCAGCAGTTTAGGGGCCACCTACGAGCAGTACTTC. It encodes CASSLGATYEQYF.